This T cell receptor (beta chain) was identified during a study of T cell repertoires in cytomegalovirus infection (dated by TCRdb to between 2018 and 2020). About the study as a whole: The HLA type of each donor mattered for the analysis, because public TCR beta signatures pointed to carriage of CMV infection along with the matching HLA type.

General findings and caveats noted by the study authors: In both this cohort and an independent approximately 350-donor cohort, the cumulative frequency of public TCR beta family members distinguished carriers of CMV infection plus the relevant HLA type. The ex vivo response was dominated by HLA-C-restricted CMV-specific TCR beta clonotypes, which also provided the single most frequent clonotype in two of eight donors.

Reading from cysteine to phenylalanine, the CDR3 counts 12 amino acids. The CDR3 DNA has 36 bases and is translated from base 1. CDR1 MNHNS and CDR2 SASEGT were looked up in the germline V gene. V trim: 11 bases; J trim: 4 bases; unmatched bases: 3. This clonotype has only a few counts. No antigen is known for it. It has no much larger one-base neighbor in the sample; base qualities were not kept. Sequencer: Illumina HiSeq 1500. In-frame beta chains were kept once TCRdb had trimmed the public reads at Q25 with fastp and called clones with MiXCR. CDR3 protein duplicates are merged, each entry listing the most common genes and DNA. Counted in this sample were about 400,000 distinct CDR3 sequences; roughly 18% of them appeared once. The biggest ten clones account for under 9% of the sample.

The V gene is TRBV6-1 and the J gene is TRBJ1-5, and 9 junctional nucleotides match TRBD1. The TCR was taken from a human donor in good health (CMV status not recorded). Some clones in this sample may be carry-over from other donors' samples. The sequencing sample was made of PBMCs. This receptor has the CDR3 CASGQGNQPQHF. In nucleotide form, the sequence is TGTGCCTCAGGACAGGGGAATCAGCCCCAGCATTTT.